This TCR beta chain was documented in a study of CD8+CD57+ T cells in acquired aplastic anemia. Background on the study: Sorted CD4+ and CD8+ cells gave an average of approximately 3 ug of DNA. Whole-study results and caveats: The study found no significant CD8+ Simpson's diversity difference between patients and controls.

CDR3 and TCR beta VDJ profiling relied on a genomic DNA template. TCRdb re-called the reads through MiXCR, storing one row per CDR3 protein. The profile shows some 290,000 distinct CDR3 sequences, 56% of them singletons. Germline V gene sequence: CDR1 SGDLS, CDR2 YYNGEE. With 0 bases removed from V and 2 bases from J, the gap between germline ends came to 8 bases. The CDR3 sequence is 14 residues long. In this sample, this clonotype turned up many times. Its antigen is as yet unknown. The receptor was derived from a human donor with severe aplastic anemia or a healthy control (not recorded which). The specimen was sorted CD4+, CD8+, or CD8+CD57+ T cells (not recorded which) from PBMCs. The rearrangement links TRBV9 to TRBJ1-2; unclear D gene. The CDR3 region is CASSVAPKNYGYTF. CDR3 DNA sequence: TGTGCCAGCAGCGTAGCTCCAAAAAACTATGGCTACACCTTC.